This TCR beta chain was recorded in a study of blood T cell repertoires in COVID-19. Study-level information: Specimens from acute and convalescent COVID-19 originated in the United States, Italy and Spain.

The germline V and J ends were trimmed by 4 bases and 2 bases, with 4 bases remaining between them. The CDR3 loop spans 12 amino acids. Germline-derived CDR1 and CDR2 are SGHTA and FQGTGA. Worth noting for this clone: A clone one base away is much larger, so this may be a read error.

Sequencing used immunoSEQ multiplex PCR; TCRdb keeps in-frame clones, though not all of them. The table has approximately 280,000 clones, approximately 92% seen once. It was during active infection that Seattle patients were enrolled and then longitudinally followed. The rearrangement joins TRBV7-3 to TRBJ2-3; D unresolved. The TCR sequence derives from a woman in her twenties or thirties with COVID-19, enrolled during active disease. The sample comprised peripheral blood. CDR3 sequence: CASSSLTDTQYF. Here the CDR3 DNA reads TGTGCCAGCAGCTCCCTCACAGATACGCAGTATTTT. The complete variable domain, with remaining parts taken from reference TRBV7-3 and TRBJ2-3, reads GAGVSQTPSNKVTEKGKYVELRCDPISGHTALYWYRQSLGQGPEFLIYFQGTGAADDSGLPNDRFFAVRPEGSVSTLKIQRTERGDSAVYLCASSSLTDTQYFGPGTRLTVL.